This T cell receptor beta chain originates from a study of T cell responses to AZD1222 COVID-19 vaccine. Study conclusions and caveats: Spike was spanned by vaccine-associated CD4 TCRs, which were dominant at 160-218 and 743-854. Females outnumbered males among donors, who were mostly white British; clonal diversity was possibly underestimated. Seropositive AZD1222 recipients at baseline numbered only five or six.

Analyses pooled second doses at about 4 or about 12 weeks. For this clone: Its matching antigen is unknown.

Assay: immunoSEQ multiplex PCR; the TCRdb copy retains only in-frame clones and omits some. The sample shows some 180,000 clones, 85% to 95% of them seen only once. V trimming: 5 bases; J trimming: 0 bases; junction bases outside the gene matches: 3. The CDR3 consists of 14 residues. Germline V gene data show CDR1 as MNHNY and CDR2 as SVGAGI (reference sequence). The sequence was obtained from an adult who received the AZD1222 COVID-19 vaccine. The chain links TRBV6-6 to TRBJ2-7, with 8 nucleotides matching TRBD1. The sequences come from peripheral blood, collected 28 days after the second AZD1222 dose. CDR3 DNA sequence: TGTGCCAGCAGTCCGGACAGGGACTCCTACGAGCAGTACTTC. Its protein is CASSPDRDSYEQYF.